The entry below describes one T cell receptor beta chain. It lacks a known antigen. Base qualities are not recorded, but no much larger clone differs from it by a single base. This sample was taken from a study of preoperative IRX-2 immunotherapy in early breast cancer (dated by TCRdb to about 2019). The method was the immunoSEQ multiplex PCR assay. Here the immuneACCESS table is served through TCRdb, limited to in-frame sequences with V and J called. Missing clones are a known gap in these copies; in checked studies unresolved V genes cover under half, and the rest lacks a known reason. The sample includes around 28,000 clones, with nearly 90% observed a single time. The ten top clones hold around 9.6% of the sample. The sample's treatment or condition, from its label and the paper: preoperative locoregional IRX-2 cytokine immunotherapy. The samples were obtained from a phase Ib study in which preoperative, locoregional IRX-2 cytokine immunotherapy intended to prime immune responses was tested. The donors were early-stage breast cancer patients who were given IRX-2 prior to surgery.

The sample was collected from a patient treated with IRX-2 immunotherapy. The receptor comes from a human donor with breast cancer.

CDR3 region: CASSWGNSNTGELFF. The DNA sequence follows: TGCGCCAGCAGCTGGGGGAATAGCAACACCGGGGAGCTGTTTTTT. The chain links TRBV5-1 with TRBJ2-2, with the D segment possibly TRBD1 or TRBD2, each aligning over 5 bases. CDR1 SGHRS and CDR2 YFSETQ are derived from the germline V gene. The CDR3 holds 15 amino acids from the cysteine to the phenylalanine. Only the CDR3 portion is preserved as DNA: 45 bases, with reading frame beginning at the first base. V drops 3 bases and J drops 2 bases, leaving 11 bases in between.